The rows below give T cell receptor beta chains drawn from one sample of a study of control samples from healthy donors and cancer patients. Some clones are missing from TCRdb's copy, which holds only in-frame ones; the method was immunoSEQ multiplex PCR. The sample lists more than 100,000 clones; about nine tenths were seen once. The sequenced material came from blood. The receptor source for this set is a man in his forties in good health. The CDR3 runs from the conserved cysteine through the conserved F or W. The D gene is left open where the match is weak. Clone size is not always given. Where it is, it says once, few, many or a class for expanded clones.

abundance	v_gene	d_gene	j_gene	CDR3nt	CDR3aa
.	TRBV6-2/TRBV6-3	.	TRBJ2-4	TGTGCCAGCAGCCTCCGACAGAACTCAGATCTACTAGCCAAAAACATTCAGTACTTC	CASSLRQNSDLLAKNIQYF
.	TRBV30	.	TRBJ1-6	TGTGCCTGGAGTGTACGAGGGGCGGGGTACTCACCCCTCCACTTT	CAWSVRGAGYSPLHF
.	TRBV5-6	TRBD2	TRBJ2-2	TGTGCCAGCAGCTTACTAGCGGGGGCCAACACCGGGGAGCTGTTTTTT	CASSLLAGANTGELFF
.	TRBV6-2/TRBV6-3	TRBD1	TRBJ2-7	TGTGCCAGCAGTTCGGGACAGGCGTTTCAGCAGTACTTC	CASSSGQAFQQYF
.	TRBV11-3	.	TRBJ2-7	TGTGCCAGCAGCTTAGTCCTCTCTTCCCTCTACGAGCAGTACTTC	CASSLVLSSLYEQYF
.	TRBV12-3/TRBV12-4	.	TRBJ1-5	TGTGCCAGCAGTCTGGACATACCCTCGCCCCAGCATTTT	CASSLDIPSPQHF
.	TRBV30	.	TRBJ2-5	TGTGCCTGGAGTGACAACTCGGGGACCCAGTACTTC	CAWSDNSGTQYF
.	TRBV6-4	.	TRBJ2-3	TGTGCCAGCAGTCCATTCAGCAGCACAGATACGCAGTATTTT	CASSPFSSTDTQYF
.	TRBV5-6	TRBD1	TRBJ2-4	TGTGCCAGCAACCATAGGGACAGGGAAAGCATTCAGTACTTC	CASNHRDRESIQYF
.	TRBV6-1	.	TRBJ2-5	TGTGCCAGCAGTGAATTTGCAGAGACCCAGTACTTC	CASSEFAETQYF
.	TRBV7-9	TRBD1	TRBJ2-7	TGTGCCAGCAGCCGTTATCGGACAGGGCCCTACGAGCAGTACTTC	CASSRYRTGPYEQYF
.	TRBV25-1	.	TRBJ2-1	TGTGCCAGCAGTGAAGGAGGAGGATCCTCCTACAATGAGCAGTTCTTC	CASSEGGGSSYNEQFF
once	TRBV7-2	TRBD2	TRBJ2-1	TGTGCCAGCAGCCCCCGGCTAGCGGGGTTTGGCAATGAGCAGTTCTTC	CASSPRLAGFGNEQFF
.	TRBV6-6	TRBD1	TRBJ1-6	TGTGCCAGCACCCTGACAGGGGCGGTGAATTCACCCCTCCACTTT	CASTLTGAVNSPLHF
.	TRBV4-2	.	TRBJ2-1	TGTGCCAGCAGCCAAGACGCAGTTAATGAGCAGTTCTTC	CASSQDAVNEQFF
.	TRBV25-1	.	TRBJ2-7	TGTGCCAGCAGGGCGAGAGCCTACGAGCAGTACTTC	CASRARAYEQYF
.	TRBV3-1/TRBV3-2	.	TRBJ2-2	TGTGCCAGCAGTCTCCGGGTTCCGAACACCGGGGAGCTGTTTTTT	CASSLRVPNTGELFF
.	TRBV6-5	.	TRBJ1-2	TGTGCCAGCAGTCGGGGGGCCGGGATCTATGGCTACACCTTC	CASSRGAGIYGYTF
.	TRBV6-5	TRBD1	TRBJ1-1	TGTGCCAGCAGTTACTGGGGGACAGAAAACACTGAAGCTTTCTTT	CASSYWGTENTEAFF
once	TRBV5-1	.	TRBJ2-1	TGCGCCAGCAGCTTGATGGCGGGGGCGGACAATGAGCAGTTCTTC	CASSLMAGADNEQFF
.	TRBV2	.	TRBJ2-2	TGTGCCAGCAGTCCACAGGGCATCGGGGAGCTGTTTTTT	CASSPQGIGELFF
.	TRBV27	.	TRBJ1-5	TGTGCCAGCAGTTTAGAGGGGCATAGCAATCAGCCCCAGCATTTT	CASSLEGHSNQPQHF
.	TRBV12-3/TRBV12-4	.	TRBJ2-7	TGTGCCAGCAGTTTAAGTGGCTACGAGCAGTACTTC	CASSLSGYEQYF
.	TRBV6-4	.	TRBJ1-6	TGTGCCAGCAGTGTAGGGGGACGTTCACCCCTCCACTTT	CASSVGGRSPLHF
.	TRBV11-3	.	TRBJ2-3	TGTGCCAGCAGCTTATGGTCAGGGTGGGGCACAGATACGCAGTATTTT	CASSLWSGWGTDTQYF
.	TRBV5-1	TRBD1	TRBJ1-2	TGCGCCAGCAGCTACGCCGCCTCCGGGACAGGGACTTTTGATCGGTATGGCTACACCTTC	CASSYAASGTGTFDRYGYTF
.	TRBV6-5	.	TRBJ1-5	TGTGCCAGCAGGTGGGGGAATAGCAATCAGCCCCAGCATTTT	CASRWGNSNQPQHF
many	TRBV7-8	.	TRBJ2-7	TGTGCCAGCAGCTTTTATGCCGAGCAGTACTTC	CASSFYAEQYF
.	TRBV3-1/TRBV3-2	.	TRBJ1-1	TGTGCCAGCAGCCAAGCCGGGCCGAACACTGAAGCTTTCTTT	CASSQAGPNTEAFF
once	TRBV5-1	.	TRBJ1-2	TGCGCCAGCAGCCAGGGACGGTTATATGGCTACACCTTC	CASSQGRLYGYTF
.	TRBV25-1	.	TRBJ2-6	TGTGCCAGCAGTTTAGGGGGGGGTATCTCTGGGGCCAACGTCCTGACTTTC	CASSLGGGISGANVLTF
.	TRBV2	TRBD1	TRBJ1-6	TGTGCCAGCACCTGGGACAGGGCTAATTCACCCCTCCACTTT	CASTWDRANSPLHF
.	TRBV5-6	.	TRBJ2-4	TGTGCCAGCAGCACGGGGGAACTAGCCAAAAACATTCAGTACTTC	CASSTGELAKNIQYF
.	TRBV6-4	.	TRBJ2-5	TGTGCCAGCAGCGTGAAGGGGTGTAGGCTGGAGGAGACCCAGTACTTC	CASSVKGCRLEETQYF
.	TRBV7-9	TRBD1	TRBJ1-2	TGTGCCAGCAGCCCCTCAGGGGGATATGGCTACACCTTC	CASSPSGGYGYTF
.	TRBV3-1/TRBV3-2	TRBD1	TRBJ1-1	TGTGCCAGCAGCCAAAGACAGGGGGTCACTGAAGCTTTCTTT	CASSQRQGVTEAFF
.	TRBV5-6	TRBD1	TRBJ1-2	TGTGCCAGCAGCTTTTGGGACAGGGTGGACTATGGCTACACCTTC	CASSFWDRVDYGYTF
once	TRBV10-2	.	TRBJ1-2	TGCGCCAGCAGTGAGTCGAGGGTGGGAGGCTACACCTTC	CASSESRVGGYTF
.	TRBV4-3	TRBD1	TRBJ2-3	TGCGCCAGCAGCCAATTCTTACAGGGGGACACAGATACGCAGTATTTT	CASSQFLQGDTDTQYF
.	TRBV4-1	TRBD1	TRBJ1-3	TGCGCCAGCAGCCAAGACCAGACAGGGGGAAACACCATATATTTT	CASSQDQTGGNTIYF
.	TRBV2	TRBD1	TRBJ1-1	TGTGCCAGCAGTAGGACAGGGGCCACGAACACTGAAGCTTTCTTT	CASSRTGATNTEAFF
.	TRBV27	.	TRBJ2-7	TGTGCCAGCAGTACCAGGACGGAAAGCTCCTACGAGCAGTACTTC	CASSTRTESSYEQYF